The clone carrying this T cell receptor (beta chain) was picked up many times. Time point: pre-sensitization, week 0. Regarding treatment: therapeutic diphenylcyclopropenone sensitization with weekly scalp DPC. These data come from a study of human T cells and chemical hapten exposure. Each CDR3 protein is one row after TCRdb ran MiXCR on the RACE reads. Among under 400,000 distinct CDR3 sequences listed, about 5.1% were seen once. Trimming cost V 3 bases and J 7 bases, with 15 bases left between them. Germline assignment: CDR1 SGHTA and CDR2 FQGNSA. The CDR3 is 14 amino acids. The rearrangement uses TRBV7-2 and TRBJ1-2, with D hard to call. The clonotype originates from a woman aged 50 to 60 with alopecia areata. Some clones in this sample may be carry-over from other donors' samples. The specimen was whole blood, collected in connection with sensitization to the hapten diphenylcyclopropenone (DPC). The chain's CDR3 is CASSLSGQVGGYTF. The DNA for the CDR3 is TGTGCCAGCAGCTTGTCGGGTCAGGTTGGTGGCTACACCTTC.